The next 16 T cell receptor beta chains were all read from a single sample in a study of T cell changes during pregnancy in multiple sclerosis. The repertoire was sequenced with immunoSEQ multiplex PCR; TCRdb's copy has only in-frame clones and lacks some. The sample shows 45,000 to 60,000 clones, about 91% of them seen only once. The sample was peripheral blood, taken after pregnancy. All receptors derive from a female donor in good health, enrolled as a control in a pregnancy study.

This clone was counted once. This chain links TRBV18 with TRBJ2-4; 7 bases agree with TRBD1. CDR3 length equals 14 residues. Looked up from germline, CDR1 is KGHSH and CDR2 is LQKENI. Trimming took 3 bases from V and 4 from J; bases not matched to a gene: 3. This chain's CDR3 is CASSPGQQKNIQYF. DNA of the CDR3: TGTGCCAGCTCACCGGGACAGCAGAAAAACATTCAGTACTTC.

The V call is TRBV7-9, the J call TRBJ1-1; maybe TRBD1 (6 bases). Germline V gene lookup returns CDR1 SEHNR and CDR2 FQNEAQ (reference sequence). This CDR3 comprises 14 residues. Trimming left V 5 bases short and J 7 bases short, with 17 bases between. CDR3 coding DNA: TGTGCCAGCAGCCAAGGGGGGGGTCCTTTTGAAGCTTTCTTT. Amino acid sequence: CASSQGGGPFEAFF.

This clone has only one observation. The gene calls are TRBV7-9 and TRBJ1-1; TRBD1 is a possible D gene (5 bases). From germline, CDR1 is SEHNR and CDR2 FQNEAQ (reference sequence). The CDR3 sequence is 16 residues long. V was pared by 7 bases and J by 1 base, with 19 bases between. CDR3 DNA sequence: TGTGCCAGCAACTCCCAGGGAACCTCCTGGAACACTGAAGCTTTCTTT. Its translation is CASNSQGTSWNTEAFF. The complete variable domain, with remaining parts taken from reference TRBV7-9 and TRBJ1-1, reads DTGVSQNPRHKITKRGQNVTFRCDPISEHNRLYWYRQTLGQGPEFLTYFQNEAQLEKSRLLSDRFSAERPKGSFSTLEIQRTEQGDSAMYLCASNSQGTSWNTEAFFGQGTRLTVV.

This chain uses TRBV7-8 with TRBJ1-5; 10 nucleotides match TRBD1. The CDR3 has 19 amino acids. V trimming: 2 bases; J trimming: 6 bases; junction bases outside the gene matches: 16. The germline CDR1 and CDR2 sequences are SGHVS and FQNEAQ. CDR3: CASSLYMTGGSLGGQPQHF. The CDR3 nucleotides read TGTGCCAGCAGCTTATATATGACAGGGGGCTCTCTTGGGGGTCAGCCCCAGCATTTT.

V gene TRBV5-1 combines with J gene TRBJ2-2; tentatively, D is TRBD1 (5 bases). The CDR3 consists of 15 residues. Germline values: CDR1 SGHRS, CDR2 YFSETQ. Trimming pared 0 bases from V and 2 bases from J, leaving 8 bases between. CDR3 DNA: TGCGCCAGCAGCTTGGCAGGGTTAAACACCGGGGAGCTGTTTTTT. It translates to CASSLAGLNTGELFF.

This clone occurred once. The chain is built from TRBV5-4 and TRBJ2-1; 11 bases fit TRBD2. This CDR3 contains 17 residues. Per germline, CDR1 SGHNT and CDR2 YYREEE (reference sequence). J gave up 0 bases and V 2 bases, and 4 bases lay outside the gene matches. Written as DNA, the CDR3 is TGTGCCAGCAGCTTTGCTAGCGGGGGGAACTCCTACAATGAGCAGTTCTTC. As protein: CASSFASGGNSYNEQFF.

This clone was counted a single time. J is TRBJ1-4 and V is TRBV5-1; possibly TRBD1 for D (6 bases). V lost 1 base to trimming and J lost 8 bases, with 12 bases between them. The V gene's germline CDR1 is SGHRS and CDR2 YFSETQ. The CDR3 spans 14 residues. The CDR3 DNA reads as TGCGCCAGCAGCTTGTTGGGGGCTCGGGAAAAACTGTTTTTT. It yields the protein CASSLLGAREKLFF. The full variable domain, its missing parts supplied by reference TRBV5-1 and TRBJ1-4, is KAGVTQTPRYLIKTRGQQVTLSCSPISGHRSVSWYQQTPGQGLQFLFEYFSETQRNKGNFPGRFSGRQFSNSRSEMNVSTLELGDSALYLCASSLLGAREKLFFGSGTQLSVL.

This chain uses TRBV9 with TRBJ2-7, with 12 bases lining up with TRBD2. The CDR3 is 16 amino acids. Germline V gives CDR1 SGDLS, CDR2 YYNGEE. With 4 bases clipped from V and 4 bases from J, the junction kept 9 bases outside the gene matches. The CDR3 spells CASSPRLTSGSYEQYF. DNA for the CDR3: TGTGCCAGCAGCCCAAGATTGACTAGCGGGAGTTACGAGCAGTACTTC.

As DNA, the CDR3 is TGTGCCAGCAGTCTCCGGGGGGGATTCACCGGGGAGCTGTTTTTT. Translation gives CASSLRGGFTGELFF. This chain connects TRBV5-4 to TRBJ2-2, with 8 positions matching TRBD2. The CDR3 is 15 amino acids. Looked up from germline, CDR1 is SGHNT and CDR2 is YYREEE (reference sequence). Trimming at V came to 5 bases and at J to 4 bases, leaving 7 bases not matched to a gene.

V is TRBV30 and J is TRBJ1-1; D perhaps matches TRBD1 (5 bases). With 0 bases removed from V and 4 bases from J, the gap between germline ends came to 18 bases. Germline assignment: CDR1 GTSNPN and CDR2 SVGIG (reference sequence). The CDR3 consists of 16 residues. The CDR3 spells CAWSVLGAPTSTEAFF. CDR3 coding DNA: TGTGCCTGGAGTGTCCTCGGGGCGCCGACTAGCACTGAAGCTTTCTTT.

V gene TRBV7-8 combines with J gene TRBJ1-5; 7 nucleotides align to TRBD1. V trimming: 5 bases; J trimming: 7 bases; junction bases outside the gene matches: 11. This CDR3 comprises 15 residues. The germline V gene encodes CDR1 SGHVS and CDR2 FQNEAQ. The CDR3 sequence: CASSQRDRVGQPQHF. The CDR3 DNA reads TGTGCCAGCAGCCAGAGAGACAGGGTCGGGCAGCCCCAGCATTTT.

This chain links TRBV19 with TRBJ2-1; no clear D gene. Germline CDR1 and CDR2: LNHDA and SQIVND (reference sequence). Trimming took off 7 bases at V and 1 base at J, with 14 bases between the two ends. The CDR3 sequence is 15 residues long. CDR3 DNA: TGTGCCAGTAACATGGGCAGTAGGTCCTACAATGAGCAGTTCTTC. Residues: CASNMGSRSYNEQFF.

This chain uses TRBV25-1 with TRBJ2-2; TRBD1 agrees at 9 bases. V lost 5 bases and J lost 5; bases outside the gene matches: 9. The CDR3 runs 16 residues. Germline V gene lookup returns CDR1 MGHDK and CDR2 SYGVNS. DNA of the CDR3: TGTGCCAGCAGTCTCGTGGGACAGGGTGGAACCGGGGAGCTGTTTTTT. Translating gives CASSLVGQGGTGELFF.

This clone was seen more than once but under ten times. This chain joins TRBV25-1 and TRBJ1-1; perhaps TRBD1 as D (5 bases). The germline V and J ends were trimmed by 4 bases and 0 bases, with 6 bases remaining between them. Germline V lookup: CDR1 MGHDK, CDR2 SYGVNS. The CDR3 sequence is 13 residues long. Written as DNA, the CDR3 is TGTGCCAGCAGTGCAGGGATGAACACTGAAGCTTTCTTT. This sequence encodes CASSAGMNTEAFF.

The chain employs TRBV11-2 and TRBJ1-6, with D maybe TRBD1 (6 bases). The CDR3 sequence is 15 residues long. Germline values: CDR1 SGHAT, CDR2 FQNNGV. The V end was cut by 2 bases, the J end by 9 bases, with 14 bases between. The CDR3 loop reads CASSLWAGESSPLHF. The CDR3 DNA reads TGTGCCAGCAGCTTATGGGCAGGGGAAAGTTCACCCCTCCACTTT.

This clone is a singleton in its sample. V and J are TRBV5-6 and TRBJ2-1; D is ambiguous. The V end lost 3 bases, the J end lost 3 bases, and 4 bases lay between the germline ends. The CDR3 runs 12 residues. Germline values: CDR1 SGHDT, CDR2 YYEEEE. The CDR3 nucleotides read TGTGCCAGCAGCTACAGCTACAATGAGCAGTTCTTC. Translated: CASSYSYNEQFF.